Reported below is one T cell receptor (beta chain). Its antigen is not known. A single record per CDR3 protein comes from TCRdb applying MiXCR to the reads. The sample shows roughly 860,000 distinct CDR3 sequences, 32% of them seen only once. This specimen comes from a study of T cell repertoires in cytomegalovirus infection. Study overall: It was recently identified HLA-C-restricted and well-studied HLA-B-restricted CMV epitopes that the study used. Through public TCR beta signatures, both CMV infection and matching HLA type were indicated.

The CDR3 has 13 amino acids. Germline V lookup: CDR1 SEHNR, CDR2 FQNEAQ (reference sequence). V gave up 8 bases and J gave up 0 bases, with 9 bases separating them. General study results and limits: HLA-C-restricted CMV clonotypes gave the most frequent clonotype in two of eight donors. Carriers of CMV and the relevant HLA type were discriminated by public TCR beta frequency.

The specimen was cultured CD8+ T cells from PBMCs, collected from culture after CMV antigen stimulation. The rearrangement joins TRBV7-9 to TRBJ2-3, with D tentatively TRBD1 (5 bases). The sequence derives from a human donor in good health (CMV status not recorded). Some clones in this sample may be carry-over from other donors' samples. This CDR3 is CASQQESTDTQYF. Here the CDR3 DNA reads TGTGCCAGCCAACAGGAGAGCACAGATACGCAGTATTTT.